A selection of T cell receptor beta chains follows, all from one sample in a study of human T cells and chemical hapten exposure. TCRdb itself ran the RACE reads through MiXCR, one entry per CDR3 protein. The sample holds 250,000 or so distinct CDR3 sequences, approximately 7.5% seen once. The sample was whole blood, taken in connection with sensitization to the hapten diphenylcyclopropenone (DPC). The receptors derive from a man aged 18 to 29 with alopecia areata. Some clones in this sample may be carry-over from other donors' samples. Both conserved end residues are part of each CDR3. The D gene is left open where the match is weak. Rows may omit the clone size; those that give it use once, few, many or a size class.

v_call	d_call	j_call	clone_size	cdr3_aa	cdr3_nt
TRBV5-1	.	TRBJ2-3	.	CASSLDYQEGDTQYF	TGCGCCAGCAGCTTGGATTATCAGGAAGGTGATACGCAGTATTTT
TRBV7-9	.	TRBJ2-3	many	CASSLEGYTDTQYF	TGTGCCAGCAGCTTAGAGGGGTACACAGATACGCAGTATTTT
TRBV9	TRBD2	TRBJ2-5	.	CASSVGSGGQETQYF	TGTGCCAGCAGCGTAGGTAGCGGGGGGCAAGAGACCCAGTACTTC
TRBV20-1	TRBD1	TRBJ2-3	.	CSANPPGQGTDTQYF	TGCAGTGCTAACCCCCCGGGACAGGGAACAGATACGCAGTATTTT
TRBV24-1	.	TRBJ1-5	.	CATSEKPDSQRGDYSNQPQHF	TGTGCCACCAGTGAGAAACCGGACAGCCAGCGTGGAGACTATAGCAATCAGCCCCAGCATTTT
TRBV7-2	TRBD2	TRBJ2-5	.	CASSLGGGAGETQYF	TGTGCCAGCAGCTTAGGCGGGGGGGCCGGGGAGACCCAGTACTTC
TRBV28	TRBD1	TRBJ1-6	many	CASSTSGGVSYNSPLHF	TGTGCCAGCAGTACCTCAGGGGGCGTCTCCTATAATTCACCCCTCCACTTT
TRBV11-2	.	TRBJ2-2	few	CASSLSPALRTITGELFF	TGTGCCAGCAGCTTAAGCCCAGCGCTCCGGACTATTACCGGGGAGCTGTTTTTT
TRBV7-2	.	TRBJ1-3	.	CASSPKQGLSGNTIYF	TGTGCCAGCAGCCCCAAGCAGGGACTCTCTGGAAACACCATATATTTT
TRBV10-3	.	TRBJ2-3	many	CAIRFGGPGDTQYF	TGTGCCATCCGTTTTGGGGGGCCGGGAGATACGCAGTATTTT
TRBV11-2	TRBD2	TRBJ2-1	.	CASRQIAGRRVYEQFF	TGTGCCAGCAGACAAATAGCGGGGCGGCGGGTCTATGAGCAGTTCTTC
TRBV10-3	.	TRBJ2-4	.	CAISESSRAKNIQYF	TGTGCCATCAGTGAGTCGAGTCGAGCCAAAAACATTCAGTACTTC
TRBV5-5	TRBD1	TRBJ2-3	.	CASSLGGQGWVADTQYF	TGTGCCAGCAGCTTGGGTGGACAGGGTTGGGTAGCGGATACGCAGTATTTT
TRBV7-6	.	TRBJ1-4	.	CASSLAKWEKLFF	TGTGCCAGCAGCTTAGCGAAGTGGGAAAAACTGTTTTTT
TRBV6-2/TRBV6-3	TRBD1	TRBJ1-5	.	CASSYSGQGNNQPQHF	TGTGCCAGCAGTTACTCTGGACAGGGAAACAATCAGCCCCAGCATTTT
TRBV4-2	TRBD2	TRBJ2-3	few	CASSQGERGRGDASTDTQYF	TGTGCCAGCAGCCAAGGCGAGCGAGGGCGGGGGGACGCTAGCACAGATACGCAGTATTTT
TRBV27	TRBD1	TRBJ1-2	many	CASIGQGEIGYTF	TGTGCCAGCATCGGACAGGGGGAAATTGGCTACACCTTC
TRBV6-2/TRBV6-3	.	TRBJ1-2	.	CASSWSGGYTF	TGTGCCAGCAGTTGGAGCGGCGGCTACACCTTC
TRBV7-2	TRBD1	TRBJ1-5	.	CASSRGTGNQPQHF	TGTGCCAGCAGCCGAGGGACAGGCAATCAGCCCCAGCATTTT
TRBV14	.	TRBJ2-4	.	CASSQELIDIQYF	TGTGCCAGCAGCCAAGAACTAATCGACATTCAGTACTTC
TRBV6-6	.	TRBJ2-3	few	CASSFGGRDTQYF	TGTGCCAGCAGTTTCGGTGGGAGAGATACGCAGTATTTT
TRBV6-5	TRBD1	TRBJ1-6	many	CASSFQGQGNSPLHF	TGTGCCAGCAGTTTCCAGGGACAGGGTAATTCACCCCTCCACTTT
TRBV6-1	.	TRBJ2-1	many	CASSSGVGYNEQFF	TGTGCCAGCAGTTCAGGGGTCGGCTACAATGAGCAGTTCTTC
TRBV7-6	TRBD2	TRBJ2-7	many	CASSPAGTYEQYF	TGTGCCAGCAGCCCAGCGGGGACGTACGAGCAGTACTTC
TRBV5-5	.	TRBJ2-2	.	CASSFQSPGELFF	TGTGCCAGCAGCTTCCAAAGCCCCGGGGAGCTGTTTTTT
TRBV5-1	.	TRBJ1-6	few	CASRVRDTLYNSPLHF	TGCGCCAGCAGAGTCAGGGACACCTTATATAATTCACCCCTCCACTTT
TRBV25-1	TRBD1	TRBJ2-6	.	CASSNTGAGANVLTF	TGTGCCAGCAGTAACACAGGGGCTGGGGCCAACGTCCTGACTTTC
TRBV6-2/TRBV6-3	.	TRBJ2-3	few	CASIGGHTDTQYF	TGTGCCAGCATCGGGGGCCACACAGATACGCAGTATTTT
TRBV7-2	TRBD1	TRBJ1-3	.	CASSEWTGHSGNTIYF	TGTGCCAGCAGCGAATGGACAGGACACTCTGGAAACACCATATATTTT
TRBV20-1	TRBD2	TRBJ2-3	few	CSARDRLAGAGDTQYF	TGCAGTGCTAGAGATCGGCTAGCGGGGGCGGGAGATACGCAGTATTTT
TRBV28	.	TRBJ2-3	.	CASSIGLGQGADTQYF	TGTGCCAGCAGTATTGGACTGGGGCAAGGGGCAGATACGCAGTATTTT
TRBV27	.	TRBJ2-3	.	CVSSYERGFSTDTQYF	TGTGTCAGCTCCTACGAACGGGGATTTAGCACAGATACGCAGTATTTT
TRBV28	TRBD1	TRBJ1-1	many	CASSGNRGRVADTEAFF	TGTGCCAGCAGTGGCAACAGGGGGCGTGTCGCGGACACTGAAGCTTTCTTT
TRBV11-2	TRBD2	TRBJ2-3	.	CASSFTSATDTQYF	TGTGCCAGCAGCTTCACTAGCGCCACAGATACGCAGTATTTT
TRBV5-1	.	TRBJ1-1	.	CASSLDGGEENTEAFF	TGCGCCAGCAGCTTGGATGGGGGAGAGGAGAACACTGAAGCTTTCTTT
TRBV7-3	TRBD1	TRBJ2-5	.	CASSLRADRGRQETQYF	TGTGCCAGCAGCTTACGTGCGGACAGGGGCCGACAAGAGACCCAGTACTTC
TRBV6-5	.	TRBJ2-1	.	CASGDGGGNPLGHEQFF	TGTGCCAGCGGGGATGGAGGGGGAAACCCTCTGGGGCATGAGCAGTTCTTC
TRBV4-3	TRBD1	TRBJ2-7	.	CASSPGRQGYEQYF	TGCGCCAGCAGCCCCGGACGACAGGGCTACGAGCAGTACTTC
TRBV7-2	.	TRBJ2-2	many	CASSTLRELFF	TGTGCCAGCAGCACCCTGAGGGAGCTGTTTTTT
TRBV7-3	.	TRBJ1-2	many	CASTERQAIYGYTF	TGTGCCAGCACCGAGCGACAGGCAATCTATGGCTACACCTTC
TRBV6-5	.	TRBJ2-7	many	CASSSSGGADEQYF	TGTGCCAGCAGTTCGAGCGGTGGGGCCGACGAGCAGTACTTC
TRBV11-1	.	TRBJ2-2	many	CASSFSRTGRYTGELFF	TGTGCCAGCAGCTTTTCCCGCACAGGAAGATACACCGGGGAGCTGTTTTTT
TRBV19	TRBD1	TRBJ2-4	few	CASSARQGDIQYF	TGTGCCAGTAGTGCCCGACAGGGAGACATTCAGTACTTC
TRBV7-6	.	TRBJ2-3	.	CASSLAPSTPTLTDTQYF	TGTGCCAGCAGCTTAGCTCCGTCTACCCCCACCCTCACAGATACGCAGTATTTT
TRBV6-5	TRBD1	TRBJ1-6	many	CASRGDRVHNSPLHF	TGTGCCAGCAGGGGGGACAGGGTCCATAATTCACCCCTCCACTTT
TRBV5-1	TRBD1	TRBJ1-1	few	CASSFNQGAANTEAFF	TGCGCCAGCAGCTTTAACCAGGGGGCCGCGAACACTGAAGCTTTCTTT
TRBV6-6	.	TRBJ1-3	.	CASSLLPGTGNTIYF	TGTGCCAGCAGCCTCCTCCCTGGGACAGGAAACACCATATATTTT
TRBV7-2	.	TRBJ1-2	.	CASSRYSDSNYGYTF	TGTGCCAGCAGCAGATACAGCGACTCTAACTATGGCTACACCTTC
TRBV5-5	.	TRBJ2-7	.	CASSTTPFEQYF	TGTGCCAGCAGCACTACACCTTTCGAGCAGTACTTC
TRBV4-1	TRBD2	TRBJ2-5	.	CASSQAIAGQTQYF	TGCGCCAGCAGCCAGGCTATAGCGGGCCAGACCCAGTACTTC